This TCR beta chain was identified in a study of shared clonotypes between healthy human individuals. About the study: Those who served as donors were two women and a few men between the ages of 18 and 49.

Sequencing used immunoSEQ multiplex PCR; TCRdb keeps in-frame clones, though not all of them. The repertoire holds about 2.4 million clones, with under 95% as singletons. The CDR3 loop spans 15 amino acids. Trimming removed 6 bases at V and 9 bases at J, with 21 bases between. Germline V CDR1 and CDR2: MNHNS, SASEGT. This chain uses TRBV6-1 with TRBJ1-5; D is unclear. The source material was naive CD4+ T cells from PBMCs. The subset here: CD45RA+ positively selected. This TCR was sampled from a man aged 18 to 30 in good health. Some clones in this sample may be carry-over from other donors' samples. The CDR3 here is CASRAGTEPLWPQHF. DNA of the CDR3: TGTGCCAGCAGGGCCGGCACGGAGCCCCTCTGGCCCCAGCATTTT.